The sequence of this T cell receptor (beta chain) was determined in a study of blood T cell repertoires in COVID-19. Study as a whole: Researchers got acute and convalescent COVID-19 samples from the United States, Italy and Spain. T cells, B-cell-depleted T cells, or PBMCs provided the cDNA or gDNA that served as material.

CDR1 MNHEY and CDR2 SVGAGI come from the germline V gene. Between the trimmed V and J ends, which lost 7 bases and 4 bases, there was a span of 13 bases. The CDR3 is 13 residues long. As originally analysed: Nucleated cell counts were estimated from reference gene primer amplification. Generated by immunoSEQ multiplex PCR, the TCRdb table keeps only in-frame clones and is missing some. For V, J and clone size, that table is used; D and trimming come from the DNA. The sample consists of under 200,000 clones, just under 85% of them appearing once. A Seattle source enrolled patients during active infection and followed them longitudinally.

Input material: peripheral blood. The origin of this receptor is a man between 60 and 75 years old with COVID-19, enrolled during active disease. J is TRBJ1-2 and V is TRBV6-5, with D possibly matching TRBD1 (5 bases). CDR3 DNA sequence: TGTGCCAGCACCCCCCCGGGGGGCTATGGCTACACCTTC. Its translation is CASTPPGGYGYTF.